The rows below give T cell receptor beta chains drawn from one sample of a study of T cell repertoires in cytomegalovirus infection. Their antigens are not known. TCRdb re-called the reads through MiXCR, storing one row per CDR3 protein. The sample contains around 360,000 distinct CDR3 sequences, about 35% of which appear only once. The sample here was cultured PBMCs, taken from culture after CMV antigen stimulation. The receptors stem from a human donor in good health (CMV status not recorded). Some clones in this sample may be carry-over from other donors' samples. The CDR3 runs from the conserved cysteine through the conserved F or W.

v_gene	j_gene	CDR3aa
TRBV20-1	TRBJ2-1	CSATDAAVGLRNEQFF
TRBV6-6	TRBJ2-5	CASSLRQNPVQETQYF
TRBV28	TRBJ2-3	CASSLVPSDTQYF
TRBV27	TRBJ2-3	CASSLLGRGTDTQYF
TRBV7-3	TRBJ1-4	CASSMSTGDILFF
TRBV7-2	TRBJ2-3	CASSPTTGGDVNTQYF
TRBV7-2	TRBJ2-1	CASSFNPAISGRGGEQFF
TRBV19	TRBJ1-1	CASSMDVDTEAFF
TRBV25-1	TRBJ2-5	CASSVAPSEETQYF
TRBV7-2	TRBJ2-1	CASSLNRGNDEQFF
TRBV15	TRBJ1-2	CATSRDMDTYVDYTF
TRBV6-4	TRBJ2-2	CASSDQGGAGELFF
TRBV28	TRBJ1-4	CASGGQPVSEKLFF
TRBV30	TRBJ1-2	CACPGHGYTF
TRBV6-2/TRBV6-3	TRBJ2-7	CASSYRLTYEQYF
TRBV5-8	TRBJ2-1	CASSGGLAGGSYNEQFF
TRBV7-9	TRBJ2-7	CASSPSRTGGYEQYF
TRBV9	TRBJ2-3	CASSPDTDTDTQYF
TRBV28	TRBJ2-1	CASSSSGNEQFF
TRBV20-1	TRBJ2-1	CSARKAGGAGNEQFF
TRBV4-3	TRBJ1-2	CASSQAVTEANYGYTF
TRBV11-3	TRBJ2-1	CASSFTSGRGREQFF
TRBV27	TRBJ2-5	CASSFTSSVRPQETQYF
TRBV6-1	TRBJ2-5	CASTKNRGPETQYF
TRBV7-2	TRBJ2-6	CASTVTGSGGVGANVLTF
TRBV7-2	TRBJ2-1	CASSFPGQGAGEQFF
TRBV5-6	TRBJ2-3	CASSPEVEGADTQYF
TRBV7-6	TRBJ2-1	CASSRALGPYNEQFF
TRBV7-6	TRBJ2-5	CASSPPMRSERETQYF
TRBV7-1	TRBJ1-1	CASSGPTEAFF
TRBV7-2	TRBJ1-2	CASSPPGGYYGYTF
TRBV19	TRBJ2-1	CASSGEGLAGDEQFF
TRBV20-1	TRBJ2-3	CSARPLGDTQYF
TRBV6-2/TRBV6-3	TRBJ1-1	CASSTRDTNTEAFF
TRBV20-1	TRBJ1-3	CSARDIGGNTIYF
TRBV28	TRBJ2-5	CASRKGTSGQETQYF
TRBV27	TRBJ1-1	CASTGGLEAFF
TRBV4-1	TRBJ2-3	CASSQDQGTMQYF
TRBV27	TRBJ1-2	CASSSWDSGIDSYGYTF
TRBV19	TRBJ2-1	CASSPATSHGGQFF
TRBV25-1	TRBJ2-5	CASSDPSGTGETQYF
TRBV5-6	TRBJ2-7	CASSWGQETYEQYF
TRBV24-1	TRBJ2-3	CATRFSGRPTDTQYF
TRBV7-2	TRBJ2-3	CASKGGGPTDTQYF
TRBV18	TRBJ1-2	CASSPGQNTVYGYTF
TRBV7-2	TRBJ2-4	CASSLAPGSENIQYF
TRBV19	TRBJ1-2	CASRRTALNYGYTF
TRBV7-2	TRBJ1-5	CASSATGTHVGRNQPQHF
TRBV7-2	TRBJ2-5	CASCYSGSWGAQYF
TRBV18	TRBJ2-2	CASSPRASGTNTGELFF
TRBV19	TRBJ2-2	CAIHQKFSRISGTGELFF